These 19 T cell receptor beta chains came from one sample sequenced in a study of beta chain features in type 1 diabetes. Study conclusions and caveats: People with Type 1 diabetes carried modestly yet significantly shorter TCRB CDR3s in all four CD4+ subsets.

For these receptors, no antigen is known. The sequenced template was cDNA made from the entire isolated RNA. Sequenced by immunoSEQ multiplex PCR; TCRdb stores in-frame clones only, minus some. The table has roughly 330,000 clones, approximately 13% seen once. The sample was naive CD4+ T cells from blood. The receptors come from a woman between 18 and 29 years old with type 1 diabetes.

V is TRBV5-8 and J is TRBJ2-5; D perhaps matches TRBD2 (5 bases). The CDR3 runs to 12 residues. Germline lookup yields CDR1 SGHTS and CDR2 YDEGEE. The CDR3: CANGRLAGTQYF. The CDR3, as DNA: TGTGCAAACGGCCGACTGGCGGGGACCCAGTACTTC.

This clone was seen just once. V usage is TRBV13 and J usage is TRBJ2-7; TRBD2 matches 15 bases. There are 18 residues in the CDR3. The germline CDR1 and CDR2 sequences are PRHDT and FYEKMQ (reference sequence). V trimming: 3 bases; J trimming: 0 bases; junction bases outside the gene matches: 6. CDR3 protein: CASSFFGTSGGSSYEQYF. The CDR3 DNA is TGTGCCAGCAGCTTCTTCGGGACTAGCGGGGGGAGCTCCTACGAGCAGTACTTC.

This chain links TRBV2 with TRBJ2-5; 11 bases fit TRBD2. With 5 bases clipped from V and 5 bases from J, the junction kept 4 bases outside the gene matches. CDR3 length: 14 residues. CDR1 is SNHLY, CDR2 FYNNEI, per germline. The CDR3 region has the DNA TGTGCCAGCAGTCCGGGACTAGCGGTGGAGACCCAGTACTTC. It yields the protein CASSPGLAVETQYF.

The CDR3 bases are TGTGCCAGCAGTTTAGTGGCTCTGGGCACAGATACGCAGTATTTT. Protein sequence: CASSLVALGTDTQYF. The chain uses TRBV28 and TRBJ2-3; D gene ambiguous. V lost 2 bases and J lost 1, with 10 bases in between. The CDR3 consists of 15 residues. Germline V gene data show CDR1 as MDHEN and CDR2 as SYDVKM.

This clone was seen a few times. This chain uses TRBV4-1 with TRBJ2-7; tentative D call: TRBD1 (6 bases). The germline V gene encodes CDR1 MGHRA and CDR2 YSYEKL. V was trimmed by 2 bases and J by 1 base, leaving 12 bases between them. CDR3 length equals 15 residues. CDR3 DNA: TGCGCCAGCAGCCAATGGCCCGACAGGTCCTACGAGCAGTACTTC. Translation gives CASSQWPDRSYEQYF.

The rearrangement uses TRBV30 and TRBJ2-5; D perhaps matches TRBD2 (6 bases). The CDR3 length is 13 residues. V shed 4 bases and J shed 1 base, with 10 bases lying between them. Germline V gene lookup returns CDR1 GTSNPN and CDR2 SVGIG (reference sequence). The CDR3 loop is CAWNAGFQETQYF. The CDR3 nucleotides read TGTGCCTGGAATGCGGGGTTCCAAGAGACCCAGTACTTC.

The V and J genes are TRBV9 and TRBJ2-3; tentatively, D is TRBD2 (6 bases). CDR3 length: 16 amino acids. Germline assignment: CDR1 SGDLS and CDR2 YYNGEE. V lost 0 bases to trimming and J lost 0 bases, with 11 bases between them. This CDR3 reads CASSVGFGTSTDTQYF. The DNA for the CDR3 is TGTGCCAGCAGCGTAGGGTTCGGGACTAGCACAGATACGCAGTATTTT.

This clone was seen a handful of times. The rearrangement links TRBV5-4 to TRBJ2-7; D gene uncertain. V lost 5 bases to trimming and J lost 6 bases, with 15 bases between them. Germline lookup yields CDR1 SGHNT and CDR2 YYREEE (reference sequence). The CDR3 loop spans 13 amino acids. The CDR3 DNA reads as TGTGCCAGCAGTCCAGACTGGCATCGCGAGCAGTACTTC. Translation: CASSPDWHREQYF.

This clone was found a few times. The chain couples TRBV5-1 to TRBJ2-7; no definite D call. The germline CDR1 and CDR2 sequences are SGHRS and YFSETQ. The CDR3 is 13 amino acids. Trimming cost V 1 base and J 2 bases, with 7 bases left between them. The CDR3 coding sequence is TGCGCCAGCAGCTTGCAACCAGCCTACGAGCAGTACTTC. Amino acid sequence: CASSLQPAYEQYF.

This clone was found a few times. V is TRBV18 and J is TRBJ1-2; D gene ambiguous. Trimming left V 4 bases short and J 4 bases short, with 7 bases between. The germline gives CDR1 KGHSH, CDR2 LQKENI. There are 12 residues in the CDR3. CDR3: CASSQSVYGYTF. In DNA, the CDR3 is TGTGCCAGCTCACAATCTGTCTATGGCTACACCTTC.

The rearrangement uses TRBV30 and TRBJ2-7; 12 nucleotides agree with TRBD2. Trimming removed 3 bases from V and 5 bases from J; junction bases left unmatched: 8. Germline V gives CDR1 GTSNPN, CDR2 SVGIG (reference sequence). CDR3 length: 15 amino acids. The CDR3 spells CAWRAIGLAGHEQYF. CDR3 nucleotide sequence: TGTGCCTGGAGAGCGATCGGACTAGCGGGACACGAGCAGTACTTC.

This clone was seen a handful of times. The chain joins TRBV27 to TRBJ2-7; TRBD1 is a possible D gene (5 bases). Looked up from germline, CDR1 is MNHEY and CDR2 is SMNVEV (reference sequence). The CDR3 is made up of 13 amino acids. V was shortened by 3 bases and J by 7 bases, with 13 bases between the two germline ends. The CDR3 DNA follows: TGTGCCAGCAGTTTCAGGGAAGGAGAGGAGCAGTACTTC. It codes for CASSFREGEEQYF.

This clone has only a few counts. This chain links TRBV7-9 with TRBJ2-7; 8 bases map to TRBD2. The germline CDR1 and CDR2 sequences are SEHNR and FQNEAQ (reference sequence). The trim removed 5 bases at V and 0 bases at J, leaving 6 bases unmatched. The CDR3 runs 15 residues. The CDR3 region is CASSALAGPSYEQYV. CDR3 coding DNA: TGTGCCAGCAGCGCCCTAGCGGGTCCCTCCTACGAGCAGTACGTC.

In its sample, this clone was seen a few times. The same CDR3 also results from other DNA sequences found in this sample. V and J are TRBV5-4 and TRBJ2-3; 9 bases line up with TRBD2. V lost 0 bases and J lost 4; bases outside the gene matches: 3. This CDR3 has 15 amino acids. Per germline, CDR1 SGHNT and CDR2 YYREEE (reference sequence). Here the CDR3 reads CASSLGSGSSDTQYF. The CDR3 bases are TGTGCCAGCAGCTTGGGTAGCGGGAGTTCAGATACGCAGTATTTT.

The V and J genes are TRBV6-6 and TRBJ2-2; 10 bases match TRBD1. Germline V gene data show CDR1 as MNHNY and CDR2 as SVGAGI (reference sequence). Trimming cost V 3 bases and J 8 bases; bases outside gene matches: 6. The CDR3 loop spans 15 amino acids. CDR3 bases: TGTGCCAGCAGTTATAGTAGACAGGGGGCTGGGGAGCTGTTTTTT. The encoded protein is CASSYSRQGAGELFF.

This clone was recorded a few times. This sequence joins TRBV7-8 and TRBJ2-7; 12 nucleotides match TRBD2. Unmatched junction bases numbered 14, after V lost 5 bases and J lost 12 bases. The germline gives CDR1 SGHVS, CDR2 FQNEAQ. The CDR3 is 15 amino acids. The CDR3 DNA reads TGTGCCAGCAGCCCCGTTGGGCTAGCGGGAGGGCCCACGTACTTC. Protein sequence: CASSPVGLAGGPTYF.

The sample holds a few counts of this clone. V gene TRBV7-2 combines with J gene TRBJ2-1; 8 bases line up with TRBD2. The CDR3 consists of 16 residues. Germline CDR1 SGHTA, CDR2 FQGNSA. V shed 5 bases and J 3 bases; nucleotides not matched to a gene: 9. In DNA form, the CDR3 reads TGTGCCAGCAGCGCCGCTGGCGGGGGGAACTACAATGAGCAGTTCTTC. Translation gives CASSAAGGGNYNEQFF.

This chain joins TRBV13 and TRBJ2-3, with TRBD2 identical over 7 bases. In germline, CDR1 is PRHDT, CDR2 FYEKMQ (reference sequence). This CDR3 comprises 14 residues. With V trimmed by 3 bases and J by 5 bases, 5 bases remained unmatched. This CDR3 reads CASSFGVAGDTQYF. The CDR3 DNA sequence: TGTGCCAGCAGCTTCGGGGTAGCGGGAGATACGCAGTATTTT.

As DNA, the CDR3 is TGTGCCTGGAGTGCGGGGTTAGCGGTCACAGATACGCAGTATTTT. Protein: CAWSAGLAVTDTQYF. The chain couples TRBV30 to TRBJ2-3; D might be TRBD2 (6 bases). The CDR3 has 15 amino acids. V was pared by 1 base and J by 2 bases, with 13 bases between. Germline loops: CDR1 GTSNPN, CDR2 SVGIG (reference sequence).